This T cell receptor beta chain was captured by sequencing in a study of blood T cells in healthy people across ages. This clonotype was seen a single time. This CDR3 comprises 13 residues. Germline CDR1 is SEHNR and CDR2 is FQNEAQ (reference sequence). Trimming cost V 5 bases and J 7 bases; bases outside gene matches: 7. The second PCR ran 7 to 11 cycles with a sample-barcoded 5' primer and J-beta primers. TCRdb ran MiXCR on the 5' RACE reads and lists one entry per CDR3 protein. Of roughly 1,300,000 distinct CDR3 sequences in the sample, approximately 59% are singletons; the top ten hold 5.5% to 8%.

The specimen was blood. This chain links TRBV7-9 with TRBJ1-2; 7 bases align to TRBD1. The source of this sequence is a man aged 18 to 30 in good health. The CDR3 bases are TGTGCCAGCAGCGACGACAGGGTGGGTGGCTACACCTTC. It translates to CASSDDRVGGYTF.